The next 28 T cell receptor beta chains were all read from a single sample in a study of cytotoxic CD8 clonotypes in ibrutinib-treated CLL. Only in-frame clones appear in the TCRdb table, and some are missing; sequencing was by immunoSEQ multiplex PCR. The repertoire consists of around 160,000 clones, with about 88% occurring once and the leading ten covering 3% to 3.5%. This sample comprised PBMCs, obtained at disease progression, from a patient treated with ibrutinib. The receptors originated from a human donor with chronic lymphocytic leukemia.

The chain couples TRBV19 to TRBJ2-7; weak D call: TRBD2 (6 bases). Deletions cut 6 bases from V and 3 bases from J, with 24 bases between. The CDR3 spans 17 residues. Germline lookup yields CDR1 LNHDA and CDR2 SQIVND (reference sequence). The CDR3 coding sequence is TGTGCCAGTAGAAATTCATTTAGCACGGGAGCGGGCTACGAGCAGTACTTC. Translating it yields CASRNSFSTGAGYEQYF.

This clone occurred a few times. The chain carries TRBV6-1 and TRBJ2-2; D gene unclear. This CDR3 is built from 10 residues. V was shortened by 10 bases and J by 8 bases, with 8 bases between the two germline ends. Germline V lookup: CDR1 MNHNS, CDR2 SASEGT. The CDR3 nucleotides are TGTGCCACCCTGAGGGGGGAGCTGTTTTTT. It yields the protein CATLRGELFF.

V is TRBV7-9 and J is TRBJ2-3; TRBD2 matches at 12 bases. Trimming at V came to 5 bases and at J to 3 bases, leaving 6 bases not matched to a gene. CDR3 length: 16 residues. Germline CDR1 and CDR2: SEHNR and FQNEAQ (reference sequence). Written as DNA, the CDR3 is TGTGCCAGCAGCCAGGGGACTAGCGGGTTAACAGATACGCAGTATTTT. Protein: CASSQGTSGLTDTQYF.

The table lists this clone with a count of one. The CDR3, as DNA: TGTGCCAGCAGCTTATGGGGACAGCAGCAACAAGAGACCCAGTACTTC. It codes for CASSLWGQQQQETQYF. The chain has TRBV11-2 and TRBJ2-5, with 7 bases that match TRBD1. The CDR3 has 16 residues. V trimming: 2 bases; J trimming: 2 bases; junction bases outside the gene matches: 8. Germline V gene lookup returns CDR1 SGHAT and CDR2 FQNNGV.

This chain uses TRBV6-5 with TRBJ1-2; the D gene is possibly TRBD1 (5 bases). The V end lost 11 bases, the J end lost 6 bases, and 19 bases lay between the germline ends. CDR1 is MNHEY and CDR2 is SVGAGI in the germline V gene. The CDR3 has 13 amino acids. CDR3 loop: CASREQEFNGYTF. The CDR3 DNA reads TGTGCCTCCAGGGAGCAGGAATTTAATGGCTACACCTTC.

The chain is built from TRBV10-3 and TRBJ2-3; 13 nucleotides agree with TRBD2. Germline CDR1 and CDR2: ENHRY and SYGVKD. V lost 8 bases and J lost 4; bases outside the gene matches: 12. The CDR3 sequence is 17 residues long. This CDR3 is CAIAQRTSGSEADTQYF. Here the CDR3 DNA reads TGTGCCATCGCACAAAGGACTAGCGGGAGTGAGGCAGATACGCAGTATTTT.

V and J are TRBV6-6 and TRBJ1-1; 7 bases line up with TRBD1. After removal of 2 bases from V and 11 bases from J, the junction contained 14 bases not matched to a gene. Germline V gene data show CDR1 as MNHNY and CDR2 as SVGAGI (reference sequence). The CDR3 spans 15 residues. CDR3 residues: CASSYPQGLGLAAFF. CDR3 in DNA: TGTGCCAGCAGTTACCCACAGGGGTTAGGTTTGGCGGCTTTCTTT.

This chain uses TRBV27 with TRBJ2-2; TRBD2 might be the D (6 bases). This CDR3 has 16 residues. Germline assignment: CDR1 MNHEY and CDR2 SMNVEV (reference sequence). With 7 bases removed from V and 9 bases from J, the gap between germline ends came to 24 bases. In DNA form, the CDR3 reads TGTGCCAGCATAGGCGGGGTTGGGCGCCCCGACCGGGAGCTGTTTTTT. It encodes CASIGGVGRPDRELFF.

The chain recombines TRBV28 with TRBJ2-1; D perhaps matches TRBD2 (6 bases). There are 18 residues in the CDR3. Deletions cut 6 bases from V and 0 bases from J, with 21 bases between. Germline V CDR1 and CDR2: MDHEN, SYDVKM. The CDR3 DNA sequence: TGTGCCAGCAGGCCCGGGACTTCCGGATTTAGCTCCTACAATGAGCAGTTCTTC. The encoded protein is CASRPGTSGFSSYNEQFF.

CDR3 coding DNA: TGTGCCAGCAGCGTAGGAACCTCTGGAAACACCATATATTTT. Residues: CASSVGTSGNTIYF. This chain connects TRBV9 to TRBJ1-3; D is ambiguous. Looked up from germline, CDR1 is SGDLS and CDR2 is YYNGEE. Trimming pared 0 bases from V and 0 bases from J, leaving 4 bases between. The CDR3 totals 14 residues.

This chain connects TRBV6-1 to TRBJ1-2; TRBD1 might be the D (6 bases). V lost 8 bases, J lost 3 bases, and 16 bases lay in between. This CDR3 region has 14 residues. Germline V gene sequence: CDR1 MNHNS, CDR2 SASEGT. This chain's CDR3 is CASSEGGRDYGYTF. CDR3 in DNA: TGTGCCAGCTCCGAGGGGGGGCGCGACTATGGCTACACCTTC.

This clone was observed once. This chain joins TRBV4-3 and TRBJ2-1; D is unresolved. This CDR3 contains 14 residues. V lost 1 base and J 0 bases, leaving 4 bases between the germline ends. Germline CDR1 is LGHNA and CDR2 is YSLEER. CDR3 nucleotide sequence: TGCGCCAGCAGCCAAGTACGCTCCTACAATGAGCAGTTCTTC. Translated: CASSQVRSYNEQFF.

This chain links TRBV2 with TRBJ2-5; tentatively, D is TRBD1 (5 bases). V was trimmed by 4 bases and J by 0 bases, leaving 18 bases between them. Germline loops: CDR1 SNHLY, CDR2 FYNNEI. CDR3 length: 17 amino acids. The CDR3 nucleotides are TGTGCCAGCAGTGGAACAGTTGGAACAGGTCACCAAGAGACCCAGTACTTC. Protein product: CASSGTVGTGHQETQYF.

CDR3 region: CASSATSGARSSYEQYF. In DNA, the CDR3 is TGTGCCAGCAGTGCGACAAGCGGAGCGCGGAGCTCCTACGAGCAGTACTTC. The chain has TRBV2 and TRBJ2-7, with TRBD2 as a possible D gene (5 bases). The CDR3 spans 17 residues. V lost 4 bases and J 0 bases, leaving 19 bases between the germline ends. Germline CDR1 reads SNHLY; CDR2 reads FYNNEI.

The V call is TRBV28, the J call TRBJ2-7; D perhaps matches TRBD2 (6 bases). This CDR3 has 14 amino acids. Trimming removed 4 bases from V and 4 bases from J, with 14 bases in between. Germline V gene data show CDR1 as MDHEN and CDR2 as SYDVKM. The CDR3 spells CASSWGLNNYEQYF. The CDR3 coding sequence is TGTGCCAGCAGTTGGGGACTTAACAATTACGAGCAGTACTTC.

The chain links TRBV9 to TRBJ2-3, with 11 bases that match TRBD2. Germline V gene lookup returns CDR1 SGDLS and CDR2 YYNGEE. V shed 0 bases and J 4 bases; nucleotides not matched to a gene: 4. The length of the CDR3 is 16 residues. The CDR3 spells CASSVDPSGGSDTQYF. The CDR3 nucleotides are TGTGCCAGCAGCGTAGATCCTAGCGGGGGGTCAGATACGCAGTATTTT.

The chain employs TRBV9 and TRBJ1-2; 8 nucleotides align to TRBD1. The CDR3 runs to 18 residues. Germline CDR1 reads SGDLS; CDR2 reads YYNGEE. V gave up 0 bases and J gave up 8 bases; unmatched junction bases: 18. The CDR3 sequence is CASSVVQVPGQAGRGYTF. The CDR3 bases are TGTGCCAGCAGCGTAGTTCAGGTTCCGGGACAGGCTGGTCGGGGCTACACCTTC.

As DNA, the CDR3 is TGCAGCGTTGAGGTCAGAAAGCAGTTCTTC. Protein product: CSVEVRKQFF. The chain is built from TRBV29-1 and TRBJ2-1, with D unclear. Trimming took 3 bases from V and 11 from J, leaving 8 bases between them. CDR3 length: 10 residues. Germline V CDR1 and CDR2: SQVTM, ANQGSEA.

This sequence joins TRBV6-5 and TRBJ1-1; 7 positions agree with TRBD1. The CDR3 is 12 residues long. The germline V gene encodes CDR1 MNHEY and CDR2 SVGAGI. Trimming took 5 bases from V and 8 from J; bases not matched to a gene: 5. The CDR3 DNA is TGTGCCAGCAGTGACAGGGATTTGGAAGCTTTCTTT. Translated: CASSDRDLEAFF.

V and J are TRBV4-2 and TRBJ2-3, with 10 nucleotides matching TRBD2. The CDR3 has 18 amino acids. Germline V CDR1 and CDR2: LGHNA, YNFKEQ. Trimming took 5 bases from V and 5 from J; bases not matched to a gene: 16. CDR3 sequence (DNA): TGTGCCAGCAGCAACCTAGCGGGAGTAGTTTTGGTGGGAGATACGCAGTATTTT. Its translation is CASSNLAGVVLVGDTQYF.

The CDR3 sequence is CASSIGQRGTDTQYF. For the CDR3, the DNA is TGTGCCAGTAGTATCGGACAGCGAGGCACAGATACGCAGTATTTT. V gene TRBV19 combines with J gene TRBJ2-3; a possible D gene is TRBD1 (6 bases). CDR1 and CDR2 from the germline V gene are LNHDA and SQIVND (reference sequence). The CDR3 runs 15 residues. Trimming shortened V by 3 bases and J by 1 base, and 11 bases separated the two germline ends.

This rearrangement joins TRBV29-1 to TRBJ1-1; D possibly corresponds to TRBD1 (5 bases). Germline CDR1 is SQVTM and CDR2 is ANQGSEA. This CDR3 contains 13 residues. V lost 0 bases to trimming and J lost 7 bases, with 12 bases between them. The CDR3 here is CSVEDSAGGEAFF. Written as DNA, the CDR3 is TGCAGCGTTGAAGATTCCGCGGGGGGTGAAGCTTTCTTT.

With regard to this clone: An end of the junction differs from the germline gene, which may be a read error. J is TRBJ1-2 and V is TRBV29-1, with D possibly matching TRBD1 (5 bases). CDR1 SQVTM and CDR2 ANQGSEA come from the germline V gene. The CDR3 contains 13 residues. The CDR3 nucleotides read TGCAGCGTCGAAGGGGATGGAAACTATGGCTACACCTTC. Translation: CSVEGDGNYGYTF. The full variable domain, with the rest looked up from reference TRBV29-1 and TRBJ1-2, is SAVISQKPSRDICQRGTSLTIQCQVDSQVTMMFWYRQQPGQSLTLIATANQGSEATYESGFVIDKFPISRPNLTFSTLTVSNMSPEDSSIYLCSVEGDGNYGYTFGSGTRLTVV.

The gene calls are TRBV11-3 and TRBJ1-5; TRBD1 is a possible D gene (5 bases). CDR3 length: 16 amino acids. CDR1 SGHNT and CDR2 YENEEA come from the germline V gene. V lost 7 bases to trimming and J lost 0 bases, with 16 bases between them. The CDR3 DNA follows: TGTGCCAGCAACGTCGTTGTGGGGCCTAGCAATCAGCCCCAGCATTTT. Protein sequence: CASNVVVGPSNQPQHF.

This clone was seen more than once but under ten times. The genes are TRBV7-8 and TRBJ2-1, with 10 bases lining up with TRBD2. Germline CDR1 SGHVS, CDR2 FQNEAQ. With 4 bases clipped from V and 4 bases from J, the junction kept 22 bases outside the gene matches. The CDR3 extends over 21 amino acids. The CDR3 spells CASSSRGAGGIAGGPYNEQFF. For the CDR3, the DNA is TGTGCCAGCAGCTCCAGGGGAGCAGGGGGCATAGCGGGAGGCCCTTACAATGAGCAGTTCTTC.

The genes are TRBV27 and TRBJ1-2; D ambiguous. CDR1 is MNHEY and CDR2 is SMNVEV in the germline V gene (reference sequence). V was cut by 2 bases and J by 5 bases, with 6 bases left in between. The CDR3 covers 12 residues. CDR3 protein: CASSLPGYGYTF. For the CDR3, the DNA is TGTGCCAGCAGTTTACCGGGGTATGGCTACACCTTC.

J is TRBJ2-5 and V is TRBV5-1; D gene ambiguous. The CDR3 has 16 residues. The V and J ends lost 4 bases and 0 bases respectively, with 16 bases between them. Germline V CDR1 and CDR2: SGHRS, YFSETQ. This CDR3 is CASSPGQNRYQETQYF. In DNA form, the CDR3 reads TGCGCCAGCAGCCCCGGTCAAAATCGGTACCAAGAGACCCAGTACTTC. The entire variable domain, with the rest obtained from reference TRBV5-1 and TRBJ2-5, is as follows: KAGVTQTPRYLIKTRGQQVTLSCSPISGHRSVSWYQQTPGQGLQFLFEYFSETQRNKGNFPGRFSGRQFSNSRSEMNVSTLELGDSALYLCASSPGQNRYQETQYFGPGTRLLVL.

V and J are TRBV2 and TRBJ2-7; TRBD2 aligns across 15 bases. The germline gives CDR1 SNHLY, CDR2 FYNNEI. Losses at the gene ends were 8 bases for V and 3 bases for J; bases not matched to a gene: 8. This CDR3 is 16 amino acids long. CDR3 bases: TGTGCCAGCGGGACTAGCGGGAGGTTTGGGGACTACGAGCAGTACTTC. Amino acid sequence: CASGTSGRFGDYEQYF.